This T cell receptor beta chain was sequenced for a study of CD8 T cells in Susac syndrome. Of note for this clonotype: The antigen is undetermined.

Regarding the study as a whole: The study admitted that it had a relatively small number of individuals in its TCR sequencing and HLA analysis.

Random hexamers served to reverse transcribe about 0.5 to 1 ug RNA. Amplification of TCR beta CDR3 by immunoSEQ multiplex PCR spanned 54 Vbeta and 13 Jbeta. Via MiXCR, TCRdb re-called the immunoSEQ multiplex PCR reads, giving one row per CDR3 protein. The table shows about 64,000 distinct CDR3 sequences, with 85% to 95% occurring only once. Losses at the gene ends were 2 bases for V and 4 bases for J; bases not matched to a gene: 8. This CDR3 has 15 amino acids. Germline loops: CDR1 GTSNPN, CDR2 SVGIG (reference sequence). The multiple sclerosis control group comprised treatment-naive patients with stable or active relapsing-remitting disease. The CD8+ and CD4+ T cells were negatively isolated, with the TEMRA cells enriched by FACS.

This sequence was found in a human donor with multiple sclerosis. This chain joins TRBV30 and TRBJ1-5, with 7 bases aligning to TRBD1. The sample taken for sequencing was CD8+ T cells from PBMCs. CDR3 sequence (DNA): TGTGCCTGGAGTCTAGGGACAGCCAGGAATCAGCCCCAGCATTTT. Translation: CAWSLGTARNQPQHF. Full variable domain (outside the CDR3, taken from reference TRBV30 and TRBJ1-5): SQTIHQWPATLVQPVGSPLSLECTVEGTSNPNLYWYRQAAGRGLQLLFYSVGIGQISSEVPQNLSASRPQDRQFILSSKKLLLSDSGFYLCAWSLGTARNQPQHFGDGTRLSIL.